The 21 T cell receptor beta chains below were found in one sample sequenced in a study of CD8 T cells in ankylosing spondylitis. Regarding the study as a whole: A TCR beta motif made of fewer than ten highly homologous variants seemed typical of ankylosing spondylitis blood.

Their antigens are not known. TCRdb processed the 5' RACE reads anew with MiXCR; each CDR3 protein has one entry. The sample records some 85,000 distinct CDR3 sequences, around 8.5% being singletons. Sample: blood, either unsorted or a sorted T cell fraction (not recorded which). The source is a male donor with ankylosing spondylitis.

There are a few counts of this clonotype. The gene calls are TRBV6-1 and TRBJ2-7, with D uncertain. The CDR3 extends over 13 amino acids. The germline gives CDR1 MNHNS, CDR2 SASEGT. Trimming removed 3 bases at V and 3 bases at J, with 9 bases between. The CDR3 here is CASSEARVYEQYF. The DNA of the CDR3 is TGTGCCAGCAGTGAGGCCAGAGTCTACGAGCAGTACTTC.

In this sample, this clonotype turned up many times. The genes are TRBV12-3 or TRBV12-4 and TRBJ2-3, with D unresolved. V lost 1 base and J 5 bases, leaving 1 base between the germline ends. CDR3 size: 11 residues. CDR3 nucleotides: TGTGCCAGCAGTTTAGGAGATACGCAGTATTTT. It translates to CASSLGDTQYF.

There are many counts of this clonotype. The rearrangement joins TRBV20-1 to TRBJ2-1; 9 nucleotides match TRBD1. Per germline, CDR1 DFQATT and CDR2 SNEGSKA (reference sequence). This CDR3 is built from 15 residues. Losses at the gene ends were 6 bases for V and 7 bases for J; bases not matched to a gene: 13. Written as DNA, the CDR3 is TGCAGTGCCAGGGGCGGGACAGGGAGGGAAAATGAGCAGTTCTTC. This translates into CSARGGTGRENEQFF.

The chain is built from TRBV5-5 and TRBJ2-1; 10 bases match TRBD2. Germline CDR1 SGHKS, CDR2 YYEKEE (reference sequence). The CDR3 extends over 14 amino acids. Trimming cost V 0 bases and J 7 bases; bases outside gene matches: 1. This CDR3 is CASSLASGSNEQFF. In nucleotides, the CDR3 is TGTGCCAGCAGCTTGGCTAGCGGGAGTAATGAGCAGTTCTTC.

The V and J genes are TRBV11-2 and TRBJ2-5; no reliable D call. The V gene's germline CDR1 is SGHAT and CDR2 FQNNGV. Trimming left V 1 base short and J 5 bases short, with 14 bases between. The CDR3 extends over 15 amino acids. In DNA form, the CDR3 reads TGTGCCAGCAGCTTAGTCCCCTCCCCGTCGGAGACCCAGTACTTC. Its protein is CASSLVPSPSETQYF.

This clonotype was found a few times. The V and J genes are TRBV6-5 and TRBJ1-5, with TRBD1 matching 8 bases. Unmatched junction bases numbered 8, after V lost 4 bases and J lost 3 bases. CDR1 and CDR2 (germline): MNHEY, SVGAGI. The CDR3 consists of 16 residues. The CDR3 region is CASSLDRALFNQPQHF. The DNA of the CDR3 is TGTGCCAGCAGTTTGGACAGGGCCCTATTCAATCAGCCCCAGCATTTT.

This clonotype was observed many times. The J gene is TRBJ2-7, the V gene TRBV10-3; perhaps D is TRBD1 or TRBD2 (5 bases each). This CDR3 has 14 amino acids. V shed 6 bases and J shed 6 bases, with 18 bases lying between them. Germline CDR1 and CDR2: ENHRY and SYGVKD. The CDR3 sequence is CAIRPDRVGGEQYF. The DNA for the CDR3 is TGTGCCATCAGGCCAGACCGGGTTGGGGGCGAGCAGTACTTC.

Ten or more counts support this clonotype. The chain links TRBV29-1 to TRBJ2-1; 9 bases are a match to TRBD2. V shed 3 bases, J shed 0 bases, and the junction held 9 bases outside the gene matches. The CDR3 loop spans 17 amino acids. CDR1 is SQVTM, CDR2 ANQGSEA, per germline. Written as DNA, the CDR3 is TGCAGCGTTGAGCTCTTAGGACTAGCGAGCTCCTACAATGAGCAGTTCTTC. Encoded protein: CSVELLGLASSYNEQFF.

The V gene is TRBV3-1, the J gene TRBJ1-5; 12 bases map to TRBD1. V lost 4 bases, J lost 6 bases, and 4 bases stayed unmatched. The germline gives CDR1 LGHDT, CDR2 YNNKEL (reference sequence). The CDR3 loop spans 15 amino acids. The CDR3 region has the DNA TGTGCCAGCAGCCTAGGGACAGGGGGCTTTCAGCCCCAGCATTTT. It is translated as CASSLGTGGFQPQHF.

In its sample, this clonotype was seen a few times. CDR3 sequence: CASSREGIHNEQFF. CDR3 DNA: TGTGCCAGCTCCCGGGAGGGAATACACAATGAGCAGTTCTTC. The chain carries TRBV13 and TRBJ2-1, with TRBD2 identical over 8 bases. Losses at the gene ends were 8 bases for V and 5 bases for J; bases not matched to a gene: 8. Germline V gene data show CDR1 as PRHDT and CDR2 as FYEKMQ (reference sequence). This CDR3 has 14 residues.

The V and J genes are TRBV13 and TRBJ1-4, with 7 bases matching TRBD1. J lost 8 bases, V lost 6 bases, and 15 bases had no gene match. Germline CDR1 PRHDT, CDR2 FYEKMQ (reference sequence). This CDR3 has 16 amino acids. Written as DNA, the CDR3 is TGTGCCAGCAGTTCAGCCGAACAGGGGCCGAAGGAAAAACTGTTTTTT. Its translation is CASSSAEQGPKEKLFF. The variable domain in full, with the rest retrieved from reference TRBV13 and TRBJ1-4, is AAGVIQSPRHLIKEKRETATLKCYPIPRHDTVYWYQQGPGQDPQFLISFYEKMQSDKGSIPDRFSAQQFSDYHSELNMSSLELGDSALYFCASSSAEQGPKEKLFFGSGTQLSVL.

This clonotype has ten or more counts. The chain has TRBV9 and TRBJ2-1; 7 positions match TRBD2. CDR3 size: 13 residues. Germline V gene lookup returns CDR1 SGDLS and CDR2 YYNGEE. V was clipped by 7 bases and J by 9 bases; unmatched bases: 10. The CDR3 nucleotides read TGTGCCAGCCGCCCCCTGTCTAGCGGTGAGCAGTTCTTC. Residues: CASRPLSSGEQFF.

The sample holds a few counts of this clonotype. The chain is built from TRBV7-8 and TRBJ2-3; possibly TRBD2 for D (5 bases). The CDR3 runs 13 residues. Trimming shortened V by 0 bases and J by 4 bases, and 5 bases separated the two germline ends. Per germline, CDR1 SGHVS and CDR2 FQNEAQ. CDR3: CASSLARADTQYF. CDR3 sequence (DNA): TGTGCCAGCAGCTTAGCGCGGGCAGATACGCAGTATTTT.

This clonotype has just a few counts. The V and J genes are TRBV20-1 and TRBJ1-2; 10 bases map to TRBD1. The length of the CDR3 is 14 residues. V gave up 0 bases and J gave up 5 bases; unmatched junction bases: 3. Germline-derived CDR1 and CDR2 are DFQATT and SNEGSKA (reference sequence). The CDR3 DNA reads as TGCAGTGCTAGAGATCTGGGACAGGGGTATGGCTACACCTTC. Encoded protein: CSARDLGQGYGYTF.

This clonotype was seen more than once but under ten times. V usage is TRBV3-1 and J usage is TRBJ2-7; D is possibly TRBD2 (6 bases). V was clipped by 4 bases and J by 4 bases, with 14 bases between them. This CDR3 has 14 amino acids. CDR1 and CDR2 from the germline V gene are LGHDT and YNNKEL (reference sequence). In DNA form, the CDR3 reads TGTGCCAGCAGCCCAGGAATAGCGGCATACGAGCAGTACTTC. This translates into CASSPGIAAYEQYF.

This clonotype has just a few counts. The V and J genes are TRBV29-1 and TRBJ2-7; no reliable D call. V gave up 3 bases and J gave up 2 bases, with 8 bases separating them. Germline CDR1 reads SQVTM; CDR2 reads ANQGSEA. The CDR3 runs to 12 residues. Here the CDR3 DNA reads TGCAGCGTTGAGACGATCCCCTACGAGCAGTACTTC. Translating gives CSVETIPYEQYF.

This clonotype was seen repeatedly, ten times or more. The rearrangement links TRBV7-9 to TRBJ2-5; TRBD2 matches 14 bases. V gave up 5 bases and J gave up 5 bases; unmatched junction bases: 4. Germline-derived CDR1 and CDR2 are SEHNR and FQNEAQ (reference sequence). This CDR3 has 15 residues. In nucleotides, the CDR3 is TGTGCCAGCAGCCCGGGACTAGCGGGAGACGAGACCCAGTACTTC. It encodes CASSPGLAGDETQYF. Full variable domain (rest looked up from reference TRBV7-9 and TRBJ2-5): DTGVSQNPRHKITKRGQNVTFRCDPISEHNRLYWYRQTLGQGPEFLTYFQNEAQLEKSRLLSDRFSAERPKGSFSTLEIQRTEQGDSAMYLCASSPGLAGDETQYFGPGTRLLVL.

In this sample, this clonotype turned up many times. The chain has TRBV7-2 and TRBJ2-7; weak D call: TRBD2 (6 bases). V gave up 2 bases and J gave up 6 bases, with 14 bases separating them. The CDR3 loop spans 14 amino acids. Germline-derived CDR1 and CDR2 are SGHTA and FQGNSA. CDR3: CASSLRLVGSEQYF. DNA for the CDR3: TGTGCCAGCAGCTTACGACTAGTAGGTAGCGAGCAGTACTTC.

This clonotype was observed a few times. V is TRBV7-9 and J is TRBJ2-2; D tentatively fits TRBD1 or TRBD2 (6 bases each). V lost 5 bases, J lost 10 bases, and 11 bases lay in between. Germline CDR1 and CDR2: SEHNR and FQNEAQ (reference sequence). The CDR3 totals 12 residues. The CDR3 DNA is TGTGCCAGCAGCCCCGGGGGCCAGGAGCTGTTTTTT. Residues: CASSPGGQELFF.

Many counts were recorded for this clonotype. The chain has TRBV5-1 and TRBJ1-1, with D perhaps TRBD1 (6 bases). From germline, CDR1 is SGHRS and CDR2 YFSETQ. The CDR3 totals 14 residues. V was clipped by 0 bases and J by 5 bases, with 11 bases between them. The CDR3 coding sequence is TGCGCCAGCAGCTTGGCAGGACAGAGAACTGAAGCTTTCTTT. Translation gives CASSLAGQRTEAFF.

This clonotype came up many times. The CDR3 nucleotides are TGTGCCAGCAGCCTGGGGACAGGCAGAGCTTACGAGCAGTACGTC. Amino acid sequence: CASSLGTGRAYEQYV. The J gene is TRBJ2-7, the V gene TRBV11-2; 8 bases are shared with TRBD1. The CDR3 runs to 15 residues. The germline V gene encodes CDR1 SGHAT and CDR2 FQNNGV. J lost 4 bases, V lost 5 bases, and 10 bases had no gene match.